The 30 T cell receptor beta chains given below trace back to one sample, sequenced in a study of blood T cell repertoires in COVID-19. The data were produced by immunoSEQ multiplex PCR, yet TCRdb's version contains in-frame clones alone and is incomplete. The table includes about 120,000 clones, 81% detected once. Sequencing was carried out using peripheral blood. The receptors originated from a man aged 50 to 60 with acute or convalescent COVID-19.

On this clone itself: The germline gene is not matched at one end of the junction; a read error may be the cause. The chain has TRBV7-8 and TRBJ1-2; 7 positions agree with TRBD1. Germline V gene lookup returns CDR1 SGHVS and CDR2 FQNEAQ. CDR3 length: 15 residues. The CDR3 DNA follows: TGTGCCAGCAGCTCATCCAGGACAGGCCTCTATCGCTACACCTTC. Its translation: CASSSSRTGLYRYTF.

The chain's CDR3 is CASSPLMASGGSYNEQFF. The CDR3 nucleotides are TGTGCCAGCAGCCCCCTAATGGCTAGCGGGGGCTCCTACAATGAGCAGTTCTTC. J is TRBJ2-1 and V is TRBV11-2, with 10 bases that match TRBD2. V was clipped by 5 bases and J by 0 bases; unmatched bases: 10. This CDR3 comprises 18 residues. Germline CDR1 reads SGHAT; CDR2 reads FQNNGV.

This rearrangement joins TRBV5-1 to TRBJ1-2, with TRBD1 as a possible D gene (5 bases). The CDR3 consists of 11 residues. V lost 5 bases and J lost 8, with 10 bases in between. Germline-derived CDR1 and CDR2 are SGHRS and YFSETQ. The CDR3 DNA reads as TGCGCCAGCAGGGGGCTTGGAGGCTACACCTTC. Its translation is CASRGLGGYTF.

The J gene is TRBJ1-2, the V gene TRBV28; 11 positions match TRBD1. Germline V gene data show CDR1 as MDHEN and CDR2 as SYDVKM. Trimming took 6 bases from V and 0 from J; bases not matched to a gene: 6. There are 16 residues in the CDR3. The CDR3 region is CASSPGTGGPNYGYTF. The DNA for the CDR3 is TGTGCCAGCAGCCCCGGGACAGGGGGTCCTAACTATGGCTACACCTTC.

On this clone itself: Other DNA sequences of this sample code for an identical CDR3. The CDR3: CASSQGGGRTEAFF. The CDR3 coding sequence is TGTGCCAGCAGCCAAGGAGGGGGCCGCACTGAAGCTTTCTTT. The rearrangement links TRBV3-1 (or the pseudogene TRBV3-2) to TRBJ1-1; 7 bases are a match to TRBD1. Germline lookup yields CDR1 LGHDT and CDR2 YNNKEL (reference sequence). With 1 base clipped from V and 4 bases from J, the junction kept 3 bases outside the gene matches. This CDR3 comprises 14 residues.

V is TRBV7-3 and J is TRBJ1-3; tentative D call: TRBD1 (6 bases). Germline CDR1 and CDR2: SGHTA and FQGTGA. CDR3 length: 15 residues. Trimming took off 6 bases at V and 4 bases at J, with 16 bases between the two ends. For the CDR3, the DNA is TGTGCCAGCAGTTCAACAGGGTCGGGAGGAAACACCATATATTTT. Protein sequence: CASSSTGSGGNTIYF.

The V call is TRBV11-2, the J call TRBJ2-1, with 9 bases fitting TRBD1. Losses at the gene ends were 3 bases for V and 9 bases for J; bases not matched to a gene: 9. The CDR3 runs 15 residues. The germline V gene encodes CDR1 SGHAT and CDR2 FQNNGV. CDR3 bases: TGTGCCAGCAGCTTGGGACAGGGCCTCCCTACTGAGCAGTTCTTC. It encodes CASSLGQGLPTEQFF.

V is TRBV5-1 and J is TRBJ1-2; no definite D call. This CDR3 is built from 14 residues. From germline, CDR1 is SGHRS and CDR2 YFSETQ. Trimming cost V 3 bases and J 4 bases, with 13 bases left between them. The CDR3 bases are TGCGCCAGCAGCTCTCTGGGCCGCATCTATGGCTACACCTTC. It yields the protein CASSSLGRIYGYTF.

This chain's CDR3 is CASSFFLETQYF. The DNA of the CDR3 is TGTGCCAGCAGCTTCTTCTTGGAGACCCAGTACTTC. V gene TRBV7-2 combines with J gene TRBJ2-5; D not resolved. Looked up from germline, CDR1 is SGHTA and CDR2 is FQGNSA. Trimming cost V 3 bases and J 5 bases, with 7 bases left between them. There are 12 residues in the CDR3.

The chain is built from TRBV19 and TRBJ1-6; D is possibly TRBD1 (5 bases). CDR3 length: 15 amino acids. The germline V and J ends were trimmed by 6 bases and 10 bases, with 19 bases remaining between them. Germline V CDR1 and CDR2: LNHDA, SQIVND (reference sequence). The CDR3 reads CASSLGDDILSPLHF. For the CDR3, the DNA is TGTGCCAGTAGCCTAGGGGATGACATATTGTCACCCCTCCACTTT. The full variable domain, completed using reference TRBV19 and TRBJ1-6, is DGGITQSPKYLFRKEGQNVTLSCEQNLNHDAMYWYRQDPGQGLRLIYYSQIVNDFQKGDIAEGYSVSREKKESFPLTVTSAQKNPTAFYLCASSLGDDILSPLHFGNGTRLTVT.

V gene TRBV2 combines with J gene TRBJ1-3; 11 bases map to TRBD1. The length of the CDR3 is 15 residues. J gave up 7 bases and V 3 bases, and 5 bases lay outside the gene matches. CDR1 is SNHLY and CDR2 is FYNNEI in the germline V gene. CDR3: CASSDRGTGGNTIYF. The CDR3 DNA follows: TGTGCCAGCAGTGACAGGGGGACAGGGGGGAACACCATATATTTT.

CDR3 DNA sequence: TGTGCCAGCAGCTCCCCCCGGGAGGGGGCCTACTATGGCTACACCTTC. It translates to CASSSPREGAYYGYTF. V and J are TRBV5-6 and TRBJ1-2; 7 bases line up with TRBD1. The germline CDR1 and CDR2 sequences are SGHDT and YYEEEE. The CDR3 has 16 residues. V lost 3 bases and J lost 3; bases outside the gene matches: 11.

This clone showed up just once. The CDR3 protein is CASSAHYYYEQYF. The DNA of the CDR3 is TGTGCCAGCAGCGCCCATTACTACTACGAGCAGTACTTC. The rearrangement uses TRBV7-2 and TRBJ2-7; D gene uncertain. V lost 5 bases and J 3 bases, leaving 11 bases between the germline ends. CDR1 SGHTA and CDR2 FQGNSA come from the germline V gene. The CDR3 length is 13 residues.

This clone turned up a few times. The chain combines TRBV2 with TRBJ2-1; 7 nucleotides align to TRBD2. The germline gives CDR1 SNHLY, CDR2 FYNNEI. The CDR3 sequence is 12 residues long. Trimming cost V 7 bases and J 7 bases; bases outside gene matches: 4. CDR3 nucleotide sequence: TGTGCCAGCACCGGGGAGGGTAATGAGCAGTTCTTC. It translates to CASTGEGNEQFF.

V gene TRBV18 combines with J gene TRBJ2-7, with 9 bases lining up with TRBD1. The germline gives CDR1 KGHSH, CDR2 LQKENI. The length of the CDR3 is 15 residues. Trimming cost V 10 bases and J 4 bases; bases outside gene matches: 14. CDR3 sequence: CATTGGTGRRYEQYF. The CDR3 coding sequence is TGTGCCACCACCGGGGGGACAGGGAGACGGTACGAGCAGTACTTC.

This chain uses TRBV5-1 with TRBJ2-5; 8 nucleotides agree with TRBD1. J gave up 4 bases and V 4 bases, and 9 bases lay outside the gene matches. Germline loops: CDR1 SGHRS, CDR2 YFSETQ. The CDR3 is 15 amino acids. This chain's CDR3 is CASSQEDRGGETQYF. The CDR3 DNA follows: TGCGCCAGCAGCCAGGAAGACAGGGGTGGAGAGACCCAGTACTTC.

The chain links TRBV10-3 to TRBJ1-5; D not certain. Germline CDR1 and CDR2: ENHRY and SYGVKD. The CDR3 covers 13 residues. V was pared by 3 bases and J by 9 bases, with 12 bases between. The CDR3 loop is CAISDIDRWPQHF. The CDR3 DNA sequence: TGTGCCATCAGTGACATCGATAGATGGCCCCAGCATTTT.

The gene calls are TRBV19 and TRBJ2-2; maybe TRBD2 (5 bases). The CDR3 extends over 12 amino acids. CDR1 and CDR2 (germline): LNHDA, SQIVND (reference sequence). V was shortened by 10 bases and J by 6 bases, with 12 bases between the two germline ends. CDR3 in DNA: TGTGCCATCAAGAGGGAGTCCGGGGAGCTGTTTTTT. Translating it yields CAIKRESGELFF.

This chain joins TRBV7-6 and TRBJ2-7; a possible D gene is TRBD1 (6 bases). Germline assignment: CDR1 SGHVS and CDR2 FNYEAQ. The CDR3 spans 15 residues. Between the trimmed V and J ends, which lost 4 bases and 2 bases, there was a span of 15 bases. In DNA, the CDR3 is TGTGCCAGCAGCTCTAGCAGGGGTCGAACCTACGAGCAGTACTTC. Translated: CASSSSRGRTYEQYF.

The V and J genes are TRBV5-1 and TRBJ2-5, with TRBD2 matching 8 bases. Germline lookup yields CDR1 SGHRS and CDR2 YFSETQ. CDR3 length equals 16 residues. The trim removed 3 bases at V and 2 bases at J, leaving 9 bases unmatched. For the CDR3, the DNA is TGCGCCAGCAGCTCGGTCGCTAGCGGGCCTCAAGAGACCCAGTACTTC. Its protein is CASSSVASGPQETQYF.

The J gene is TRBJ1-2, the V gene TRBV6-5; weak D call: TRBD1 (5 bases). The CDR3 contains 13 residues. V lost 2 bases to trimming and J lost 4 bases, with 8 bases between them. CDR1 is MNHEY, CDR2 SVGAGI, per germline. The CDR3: CASSYETAYGYTF. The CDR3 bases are TGTGCCAGCAGTTACGAGACAGCCTATGGCTACACCTTC.

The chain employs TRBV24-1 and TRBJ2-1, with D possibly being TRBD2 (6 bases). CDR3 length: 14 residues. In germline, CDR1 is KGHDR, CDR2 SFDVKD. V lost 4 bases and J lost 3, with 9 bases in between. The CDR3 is CATSEGGIYNEQFF. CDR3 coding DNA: TGTGCCACCAGTGAGGGGGGAATCTACAATGAGCAGTTCTTC.

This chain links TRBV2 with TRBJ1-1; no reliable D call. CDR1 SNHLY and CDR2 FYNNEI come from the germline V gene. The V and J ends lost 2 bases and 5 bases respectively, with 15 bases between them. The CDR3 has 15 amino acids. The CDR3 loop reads CASSESGARTTEAFF. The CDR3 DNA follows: TGTGCCAGCAGTGAATCGGGAGCCCGGACGACTGAAGCTTTCTTT.

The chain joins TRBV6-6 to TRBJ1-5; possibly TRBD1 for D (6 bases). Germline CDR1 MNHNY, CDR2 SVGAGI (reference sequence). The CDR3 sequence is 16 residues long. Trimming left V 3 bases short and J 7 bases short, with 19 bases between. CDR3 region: CASSYGRLGGKQPQHF. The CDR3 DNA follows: TGTGCCAGCAGTTATGGACGCCTAGGGGGAAAACAGCCCCAGCATTTT.

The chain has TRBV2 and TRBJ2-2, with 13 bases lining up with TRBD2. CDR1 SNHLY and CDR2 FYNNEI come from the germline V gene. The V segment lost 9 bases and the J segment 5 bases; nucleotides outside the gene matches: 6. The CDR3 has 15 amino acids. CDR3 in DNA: TGTGCCAGTGGACTAGCGGGGGCCAAAACCGGGGAGCTGTTTTTT. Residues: CASGLAGAKTGELFF.

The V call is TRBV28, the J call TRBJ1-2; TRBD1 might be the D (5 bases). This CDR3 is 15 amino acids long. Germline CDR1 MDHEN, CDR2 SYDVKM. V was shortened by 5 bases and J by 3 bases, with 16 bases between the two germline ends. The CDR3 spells CASSPTTAGYYGYTF. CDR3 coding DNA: TGTGCCAGCAGTCCTACGACAGCTGGATACTATGGCTACACCTTC.

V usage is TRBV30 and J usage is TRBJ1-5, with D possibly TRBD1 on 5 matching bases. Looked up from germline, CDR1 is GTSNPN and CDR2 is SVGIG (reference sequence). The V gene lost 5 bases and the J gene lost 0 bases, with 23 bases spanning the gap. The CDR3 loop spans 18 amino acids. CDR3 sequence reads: CAWPSGADSKTSNQPQHF. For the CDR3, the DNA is TGTGCCTGGCCATCTGGGGCCGATTCTAAGACTAGCAATCAGCCCCAGCATTTT.

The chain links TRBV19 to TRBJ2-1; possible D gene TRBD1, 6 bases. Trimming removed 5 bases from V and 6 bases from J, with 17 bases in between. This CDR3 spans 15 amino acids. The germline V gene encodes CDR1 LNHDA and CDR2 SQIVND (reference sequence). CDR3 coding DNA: TGTGCCAGTAGTTATACCCGGACAGTCTCCAATGAGCAGTTCTTC. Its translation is CASSYTRTVSNEQFF.

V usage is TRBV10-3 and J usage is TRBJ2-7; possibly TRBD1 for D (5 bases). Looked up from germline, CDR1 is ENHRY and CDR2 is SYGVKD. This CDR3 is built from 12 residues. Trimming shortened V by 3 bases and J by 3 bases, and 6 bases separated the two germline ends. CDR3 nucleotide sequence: TGTGCCATCAGTGAAAGGGGCTACGAGCAGTACGTC. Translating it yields CAISERGYEQYV.

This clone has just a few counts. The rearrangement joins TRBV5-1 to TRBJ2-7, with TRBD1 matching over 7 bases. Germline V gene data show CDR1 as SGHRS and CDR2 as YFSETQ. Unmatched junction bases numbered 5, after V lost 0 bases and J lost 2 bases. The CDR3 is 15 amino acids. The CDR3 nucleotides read TGCGCCAGCAGCTTGGTTGGGACAGCTGCCTACGAGCAGTACTTC. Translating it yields CASSLVGTAAYEQYF.